This TCR beta chain was retrieved from a study of shared clonotypes between healthy human individuals (dated by TCRdb to the early 2020s). Background on the whole study: Three men and a couple of women, aged 18 to 49 years, made up the cohort. For each donor, CD4 naive and CD4 memory were each run on three plates, CD8 naive on two plates, and CD8 memory on one plate. The study deeply sequenced blood TCR repertoires of roughly five healthy adults to estimate repertoire size and the extent of clonotype sharing between individuals. Different laboratories and diverse techniques were used to prepare libraries and sequence TCR repertoires, to increase sequencing depth and limit assay-specific biases. Between about 0.9 and 9 billion PBMCs per donor were obtained by leukapheresis. What the research found in general, with its limitations: Based on pairwise subsampling, the degree of clonotype sharing among donors was expected to be affected by sequencing depth. Sampling was restricted to blood, and TCR repertoires in tissues likely differ from the TCR repertoires found in blood. Compared with non-shared clonotypes, clonotypes shared by all four sorted-subset donors had higher generation probabilities. Naive subsets generally had larger estimated clonotype richness than memory subsets. Because the study included a small number of donors, the genetic and exposure-history diversity represented was limited. Across several donors, roughly 5% of naive CD4, approximately 3.6% of naive CD8, approximately 2.5% of memory CD4, and about 0.4% of memory CD8 clonotypes were shared. Rarefaction of sorted-subset datasets indicated incomplete sequencing despite the large sequencing depth.

Using the deep immunoSEQ assay, TCR CDR3 regions were amplified from genomic DNA by multiplex PCR. For each cell subset, the extracted genomic DNA was distributed evenly across all wells of several immunoSEQ 96-well plates, and each plate served as one replicate. Each replicate PCR for sorted subsets received approximately 220 ng genomic DNA, equal to roughly 30,000 T cell genomes. Purified libraries were quantified with a Qubit 3.0 fluorometer, sized on a Bioanalyzer 2100, and re-quantified with the KAPA Library Quantification kit. A separate single-read 150-cycle Illumina NextSeq 550 flow cell was used to sequence each immunoSEQ 96-well plate. On the authors' methods: The immunoSEQ output contained only junctional sequences without quality scores, so filtering could not match that applied to full-length reads. To assign V/J genes and CDR3, sequences were annotated using PyIR, a Python wrapper for IgBLAST v1.9, with IMGT germline references. Any read was removed if the V/J assignment was weak (E-value above 1e-6), the CDR3 was missing, or the read contained stop codons, out-of-frame junctions, or ambiguous translated residues. V3J clonotypes were defined as sequences sharing an identical inferred V gene, J gene, and CDR3 amino acid sequence. Percentage overlap between repertoires was calculated by dividing the number of shared unique clonotypes by the size of the smaller repertoire. Three approaches were used to assess repertoire richness: RTK rarefaction, the Chao1 estimator, and Recon v2.1 estimates of unobserved clonotypes. Generation probabilities were computed with OLGA for all TCRbeta clonotypes obtained by the gDNA method from a few donors. TCRdb re-hosts the immuneACCESS table, in-frame sequences only. Its copies lack some clones; in the studies checked, an unresolved V gene accounts for under half of them, and the cause for the rest is not known. V and J calls and clone size are those listed in that table; D and trimming were worked out from the DNA. Across this sample there are about 2 million clones, with around 96% seen only once. 0.9% to 1.3% of the sample goes to the ten largest clones.

For the CD8 naive samples, CD45RO-negative cells were positively selected for CCR7, yielding a CD45RA+CCR7+ population from which TemRA cells were excluded. The donors were healthy, HIV-negative adults who had no recently reported acute infections or vaccinations. Every donor was a Caucasian adult living in Nashville, Tennessee, USA. Blood was obtained by leukapheresis, after which PBMCs were separated by Ficoll-Histopaque density gradient centrifugation and cryopreserved in liquid nitrogen vapor phase. Analytical flow cytometry was used to check the purity and quantity of each magnetically sorted T cell population. Each sorted fraction had its genomic DNA isolated and then quantified by UV absorbance on a Nanodrop 2000c. A word on this clone: Its specific antigen is unknown. There are no base qualities to consult, and no much larger clone falls within one base.

From a lookup of the germline V gene, CDR1 and CDR2 are MDHEN and SYDVKM. V lost 5 bases and J lost 4 bases, and the count of bases not matched to a germline gene is 7. The CDR3 spans 14 residues, from the cysteine through the phenylalanine. CDR3 DNA is the only sequence kept; it has 42 bases, read in frame from the first base. Specimen: naive CD8+ T cells sorted from blood. In the paper's terms, the cell subset or site label means: CD45RA+CCR7+. The V and J genes are TRBV28 and TRBJ2-5, and TRBD1 matches 7 of the central bases. This receptor was taken from a man aged 18 to 35 in good health. The CDR3 protein is CASSPRGGGETQYF. Here is the DNA: TGTGCCAGCAGTCCCCGAGGGGGCGGAGAGACCCAGTACTTC.